The subject of this entry is one T cell receptor (beta chain). Germline is not matched at one junction end, which may reflect a read error. The source of the sample is a study of CDR3 diversity in severe acne. The germline V gene encodes CDR1 ENHRY and CDR2 SYGVKD. The CDR3 length is 15 residues. TCRdb redid the calling of the PCR reads with MiXCR, one entry per CDR3 protein. Among roughly 81,000 distinct CDR3 sequences listed, around 50% were seen once. This chain joins TRBV10-3 and TRBJ1-3; D remains ambiguous. The source of this sequence is a male donor in good health, serving as a control. The sample comprised blood. CDR3 region: CASSPYHEGLNTIYF. For the CDR3, the DNA is TGTGCCAGCAGTCCATATCACGAGGGCCTAAACACCATATATTTT.